The 8 T cell receptor beta chains given below trace back to one sample, sequenced in a study of shared clonotypes between healthy human individuals. Some clones are missing from TCRdb's copy, which holds only in-frame ones; the method was immunoSEQ multiplex PCR. The sample includes about 2,200,000 clones, under 95% seen only once; the top ten take 1.5% to 2%. In the naive CD8 group, cells lacked CD45RO and were positively selected for CCR7, so terminally differentiated effector memory CD45RA+ cells were left out. What was sequenced was naive CD8+ T cells from PBMCs. These receptors were taken from a man younger than 35 in good health. Some clones in this sample may be carry-over from other donors' samples.

The chain is built from TRBV6-1 and TRBJ2-1; D tentatively reads TRBD1 or TRBD2 (5 bases each). V shed 7 bases and J shed 8 bases, with 21 bases lying between them. Per the germline V gene, CDR1 is MNHNS and CDR2 is SASEGT. This CDR3 is built from 15 residues. CDR3 sequence reads: CASTIPLGASYEQFF. The CDR3, as DNA: TGTGCCAGCACCATACCCCTCGGGGCTAGCTATGAGCAGTTCTTC.

CDR3 loop: CASSQDGYNEQFF. The CDR3 coding sequence is TGCGCCAGCAGCCAAGATGGCTACAATGAGCAGTTCTTC. This rearrangement joins TRBV4-1 to TRBJ2-1; D remains ambiguous. V lost 0 bases and J lost 3, with 3 bases in between. Germline lookup yields CDR1 MGHRA and CDR2 YSYEKL. This CDR3 has 13 amino acids.

The rearrangement uses TRBV28 and TRBJ1-1; 12 positions agree with TRBD1. The CDR3 is 16 residues long. V was pared by 4 bases and J by 1 base, with 4 bases of the junction left unmatched. The germline CDR1 and CDR2 sequences are MDHEN and SYDVKM. The DNA of the CDR3 is TGTGCCAGCAGTTCGGGACAGGGGGCAAAGAACACTGAAGCTTTCTTT. Its protein is CASSSGQGAKNTEAFF.

The gene calls are TRBV9 and TRBJ1-1, with a tentative D call TRBD1 (6 bases). Trimming pared 2 bases from V and 1 base from J, leaving 12 bases between. This CDR3 spans 15 amino acids. Looked up from germline, CDR1 is SGDLS and CDR2 is YYNGEE. In DNA form, the CDR3 reads TGTGCCAGCAGCGTGGGTCCGGGGGCGAACACTGAAGCTTTCTTT. Amino acids: CASSVGPGANTEAFF. Full variable domain (remainder filled in from reference TRBV9 and TRBJ1-1): DSGVTQTPKHLITATGQRVTLRCSPRSGDLSVYWYQQSLDQGLQFLIQYYNGEERAKGNILERFSAQQFPDLHSELNLSSLELGDSALYFCASSVGPGANTEAFFGQGTRLTVV.

The chain employs TRBV27 and TRBJ2-1; 9 nucleotides align to TRBD2. V shed 0 bases, J shed 2 bases, and the junction held 5 bases outside the gene matches. There are 17 residues in the CDR3. Per germline, CDR1 MNHEY and CDR2 SMNVEV (reference sequence). The CDR3 DNA follows: TGTGCCAGCAGTTTATCAATTAGCGGGAGAGCCTACAATGAGCAGTTCTTC. Translated: CASSLSISGRAYNEQFF.

J is TRBJ2-1 and V is TRBV19; D is perhaps TRBD1 (6 bases). CDR3 size: 15 residues. V shed 6 bases and J shed 2 bases, with 14 bases lying between them. The germline V gene has CDR1 LNHDA and CDR2 SQIVND (reference sequence). CDR3 nucleotides: TGTGCCAGTAGCACAGGGTTGGGTACCTACAATGAGCAGTTCTTC. Translation: CASSTGLGTYNEQFF. Using reference TRBV19 and TRBJ2-1 for the parts outside the CDR3, the full variable domain is DGGITQSPKYLFRKEGQNVTLSCEQNLNHDAMYWYRQDPGQGLRLIYYSQIVNDFQKGDIAEGYSVSREKKESFPLTVTSAQKNPTAFYLCASSTGLGTYNEQFFGPGTRLTVL.

The CDR3 nucleotides read TGTGCCAGCAGTTTGCCAGGCTACAATGAGCAGTTCTTC. Its translation: CASSLPGYNEQFF. The rearrangement links TRBV28 to TRBJ2-1; D gene unclear. This CDR3 comprises 13 residues. In germline, CDR1 is MDHEN, CDR2 SYDVKM. V gave up 3 bases and J gave up 3 bases, with 6 bases separating them.

The chain recombines TRBV9 with TRBJ2-1, with unresolved D. Trimming stripped 3 bases from V and 0 bases from J, with 10 bases between. This CDR3 contains 15 residues. Germline CDR1 is SGDLS and CDR2 is YYNGEE. The CDR3 region has the DNA TGTGCCAGCAGCGCAAGCCGGAGCTCCTACAATGAGCAGTTCTTC. This translates into CASSASRSSYNEQFF. Drawing the rest from reference TRBV9 and TRBJ2-1, the complete variable domain is DSGVTQTPKHLITATGQRVTLRCSPRSGDLSVYWYQQSLDQGLQFLIQYYNGEERAKGNILERFSAQQFPDLHSELNLSSLELGDSALYFCASSASRSSYNEQFFGPGTRLTVL.